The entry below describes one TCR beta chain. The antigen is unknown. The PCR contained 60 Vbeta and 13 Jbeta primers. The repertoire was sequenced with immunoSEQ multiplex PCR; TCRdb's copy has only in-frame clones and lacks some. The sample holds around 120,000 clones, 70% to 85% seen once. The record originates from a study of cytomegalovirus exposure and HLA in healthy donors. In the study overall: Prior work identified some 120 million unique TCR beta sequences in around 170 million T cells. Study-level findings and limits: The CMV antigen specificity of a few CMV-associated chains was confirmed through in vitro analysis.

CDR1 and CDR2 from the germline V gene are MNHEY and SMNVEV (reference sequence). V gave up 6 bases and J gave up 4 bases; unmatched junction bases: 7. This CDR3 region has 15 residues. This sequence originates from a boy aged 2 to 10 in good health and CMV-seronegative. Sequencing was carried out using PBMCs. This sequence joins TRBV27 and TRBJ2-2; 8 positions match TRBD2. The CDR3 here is CASRRISGITGELFF. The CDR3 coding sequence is TGTGCCAGCAGAAGAATTAGCGGGATCACCGGGGAGCTGTTTTTT.